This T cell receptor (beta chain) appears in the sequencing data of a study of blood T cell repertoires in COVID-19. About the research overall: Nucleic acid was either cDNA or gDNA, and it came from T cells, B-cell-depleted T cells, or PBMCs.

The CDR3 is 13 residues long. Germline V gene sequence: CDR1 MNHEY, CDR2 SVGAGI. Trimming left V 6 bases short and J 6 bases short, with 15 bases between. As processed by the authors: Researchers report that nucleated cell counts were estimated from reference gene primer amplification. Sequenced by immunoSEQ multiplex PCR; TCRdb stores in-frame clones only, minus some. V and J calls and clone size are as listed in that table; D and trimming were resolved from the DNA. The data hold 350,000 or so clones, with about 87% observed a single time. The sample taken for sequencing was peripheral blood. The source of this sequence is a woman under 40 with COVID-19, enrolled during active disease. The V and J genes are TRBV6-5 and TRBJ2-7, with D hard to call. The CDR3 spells CASRRQASREQYF. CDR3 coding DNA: TGTGCCAGCAGAAGGCAGGCCTCTCGCGAGCAGTACTTC.